These T cell receptor beta chains were read from a single sample in a study of blood T cells in healthy people across ages. TCRdb processed the 5' RACE reads anew with MiXCR; each CDR3 protein has one entry. The sample lists 1.5 million to 2 million distinct CDR3 sequences; roughly 30% were seen once. Specimen: blood. The receptors come from a young woman in good health. Each CDR3 is given with its conserved first and last residue. Fields, in order: J gene, D gene, V gene, clone size, CDR3 DNA, CDR3 protein. D genes are given only for firm matches. Clone size is given for some rows only: seen once, a few or many times, or a class if the clone is expanded.

J: TRBJ1-3
D: -
V: TRBV7-9
size: few
DNA: TGTGCCAGCAGCTCAACTGGAAACACCATATATTTT
CDR3: CASSSTGNTIYF

J: TRBJ2-2
D: TRBD2
V: TRBV6-2/TRBV6-3
size: once
DNA: TGTGCCAGCAGTTACCCGGGAGGGACCGGGGAGCTGTTTTTT
CDR3: CASSYPGGTGELFF

J: TRBJ2-7
D: -
V: TRBV27
size: few
DNA: TGTGCCAGCAGTTCTATAGGTGAGGGGACCTACGAGCAGTACTTC
CDR3: CASSSIGEGTYEQYF

J: TRBJ1-1
D: -
V: TRBV21-1
size: -
DNA: TGTGCCAGAAACCTTGGGGGAGGGGTCACTGAAGCTTTCTTT
CDR3: CARNLGGGVTEAFF

J: TRBJ2-7
D: -
V: TRBV29-1
size: few
DNA: TGCAGCGTTGAAGGTGAAGGAGGGGCGAGTTACTCCTACGAGCAGTACTTC
CDR3: CSVEGEGGASYSYEQYF

J: TRBJ2-7
D: TRBD1
V: TRBV6-1
size: -
DNA: TGTGCCAGCAGCCTAGACCTGGGACAGGGGGCATTAAGGTCCTACGAGCAGTACTTC
CDR3: CASSLDLGQGALRSYEQYF

J: TRBJ2-1
D: TRBD2
V: TRBV7-8
size: -
DNA: TGTGCCAGCAACTCCGGGACTAGCGGGAGCTCCTACAATGAGCAGTTCTTC
CDR3: CASNSGTSGSSYNEQFF

J: TRBJ2-7
D: TRBD2
V: TRBV5-1
size: -
DNA: TGCGCCAGCAGCTTTCTAGCGGGAGGGCCTGGCGAGCAGTACTTC
CDR3: CASSFLAGGPGEQYF

J: TRBJ2-7
D: TRBD1
V: TRBV20-1
size: -
DNA: TGCAGTGGCGCGGACGGGACAGGGGCGCGGGGCTACGAGCAGTACTTC
CDR3: CSGADGTGARGYEQYF

J: TRBJ2-7
D: -
V: TRBV30
size: few
DNA: TGTGCCTGGAGTTCACCGCTGTTTGCCTACGAGCAGTACTTC
CDR3: CAWSSPLFAYEQYF

J: TRBJ2-1
D: -
V: TRBV3-1
size: -
DNA: TGTGCCAGCGGCCTTTCATTAGACAATGAGCAGTTCTTC
CDR3: CASGLSLDNEQFF

J: TRBJ1-2
D: -
V: TRBV6-6
size: -
DNA: TGTGCCAGCAGATATACGTCAGGGGAAAGTAACTATGGCTACACCTTC
CDR3: CASRYTSGESNYGYTF

J: TRBJ1-2
D: -
V: TRBV29-1
size: -
DNA: TGCAGCGTTGTTCTGGGGCAAGGTGGCTACACCTTC
CDR3: CSVVLGQGGYTF

J: TRBJ1-6
D: -
V: TRBV21-1
size: -
DNA: TGTGCCAGCAGCCCTTCCTCCGGGACAAAAAAGAATAATTCACCCCTCCACTTT
CDR3: CASSPSSGTKKNNSPLHF

J: TRBJ2-5
D: -
V: TRBV7-9
size: -
DNA: TGTGCCAGCAGCTTAGGACAGAAACAAGAGACCCAGTACTTC
CDR3: CASSLGQKQETQYF

J: TRBJ1-1
D: -
V: TRBV7-9
size: -
DNA: TGTGCCAGCAGTTCGAACCCGAACACTGAAGCTTTCTTT
CDR3: CASSSNPNTEAFF

J: TRBJ2-7
D: TRBD1
V: TRBV15
size: -
DNA: TGTGTCACCAGCAGAGATAGGGGACAGGGGTACGAGCAGTACTTC
CDR3: CVTSRDRGQGYEQYF

J: TRBJ2-3
D: TRBD2
V: TRBV29-1
size: few
DNA: TGCAGCGTTGAACTAGCGGAAGCGCTGAGCACAGATACGCAGTATTTT
CDR3: CSVELAEALSTDTQYF

J: TRBJ2-7
D: -
V: TRBV7-9
size: -
DNA: TGTGCCAGCAGCCGACAGGGACTAGAGTCCGAGCAGTACTTC
CDR3: CASSRQGLESEQYF

J: TRBJ2-3
D: -
V: TRBV9
size: -
DNA: TGTGCCAGCAGCGGTCAAGGGCGAGCAGATACGCAGTATTTT
CDR3: CASSGQGRADTQYF

J: TRBJ2-2
D: -
V: TRBV7-8
size: -
DNA: TGTGCCAGCAGCCCAACAGTCACCGGGGAGCGGTTTTTT
CDR3: CASSPTVTGERFF

J: TRBJ1-2
D: -
V: TRBV12-3/TRBV12-4
size: -
DNA: TGTGCCAGCAGATCCACTTACAGGGCTGGCTACGGCTACACCTTC
CDR3: CASRSTYRAGYGYTF

J: TRBJ2-7
D: -
V: TRBV4-2
size: -
DNA: TGTGCCAGCAGCCAAGATAGAGGGAGTCCATCGCGGGAGCAGTACTTC
CDR3: CASSQDRGSPSREQYF

J: TRBJ2-7
D: TRBD1
V: TRBV4-2
size: many
DNA: TGTGCCAGCAGCACCCCCGGGACAGGGTACGAGCAGTACTTC
CDR3: CASSTPGTGYEQYF